This TCR beta chain was identified in a study of shared clonotypes between healthy human individuals. About the study: Three plates each covered CD4 naive and memory; CD8 naive two, CD8 memory one.

This CDR3 has 16 residues. Germline V CDR1 and CDR2: SGHTA, FQGNSA. Trimming cost V 5 bases and J 0 bases, with 14 bases left between them. This clone appeared once. Its antigen remains unknown. Study results and limitations: For naive CD4 cells, approximately 4.8% of clonotypes were shared across a handful of donors. Richness estimates generally favored naive over memory subsets.

Every immunoSEQ plate was one replicate of a subset's evenly spread DNA. Produced via immunoSEQ multiplex PCR; TCRdb's table is partial and in-frame only. Of around 2.1 million clones in the sample, 85% to 95% are singletons; the top ten hold 1.5% to 2%. The naive CD8 fraction comprised CD45RO-negative cells positively selected for CCR7 and excluded terminally differentiated effector memory CD45RA+ cells. The V and J genes are TRBV7-2 and TRBJ2-1; either TRBD1 or TRBD2 may supply D (5 bases each). The sample comprised naive CD8+ T cells from PBMCs. The sequence came from a man younger than 35 in good health. Some clones in this sample may be carry-over from other donors' samples. The CDR3 sequence: CASSAAGDSSYNEQFF. The CDR3, as DNA: TGTGCCAGCAGCGCGGCGGGTGACAGCTCCTACAATGAGCAGTTCTTC.